The 15 T cell receptor beta chains reported below all come from one sample, sequenced in a study of shared clonotypes between healthy human individuals. Method: immunoSEQ multiplex PCR; TCRdb's copy keeps in-frame clones and lacks some. The repertoire includes roughly 1,000,000 clones, approximately 78% of them detected once, and 0.61% sits in the top ten. Sequenced: memory CD4+ T cells from PBMCs. Indicated subset: CD45RA-negative fraction. The receptors were sampled from a man aged 18 to 30 in good health. Some clones in this sample may be carry-over from other donors' samples.

This clone was counted only a few times. The CDR3 loop reads CATSPRDFTEAFF. DNA for the CDR3: TGTGCCACCAGCCCCCGGGATTTCACTGAAGCTTTCTTT. This chain joins TRBV15 and TRBJ1-1; D ambiguous. CDR1 is LNHNV, CDR2 YYDKDF, per germline (reference sequence). V was trimmed by 5 bases and J by 4 bases, leaving 11 bases between them. This CDR3 contains 13 residues. The full variable domain, rest sourced from reference TRBV15 and TRBJ1-1, is DAMVIQNPRYQVTQFGKPVTLSCSQTLNHNVMYWYQQKSSQAPKLLFHYYDKDFNNEADTPDNFQSRRPNTSFCFLDIRSPGLGDTAMYLCATSPRDFTEAFFGQGTRLTVV.

The chain is built from TRBV19 and TRBJ1-1; D is uncertain. V was clipped by 3 bases and J by 0 bases, with 8 bases between them. The germline CDR1 and CDR2 sequences are LNHDA and SQIVND (reference sequence). The CDR3 is 14 amino acids. This chain's CDR3 is CASSIRQMNTEAFF. Here the CDR3 DNA reads TGTGCCAGTAGTATCAGGCAGATGAACACTGAAGCTTTCTTT.

This clone appeared a few times. This sequence joins TRBV10-3 and TRBJ1-1; 7 nucleotides align to TRBD1. There are 13 residues in the CDR3. The J segment lost 7 bases and the V segment lost 7 bases, leaving 9 bases of the junction unmatched. CDR1 is ENHRY and CDR2 is SYGVKD in the germline V gene. This CDR3 reads CAITGTAGGEAFF. CDR3 DNA: TGTGCCATCACCGGGACAGCCGGCGGTGAAGCTTTCTTT.

The V gene is TRBV27, the J gene TRBJ1-1; D is undetermined. The germline V gene encodes CDR1 MNHEY and CDR2 SMNVEV (reference sequence). V dropped 3 bases and J dropped 1 base, with 6 bases sitting between them. The length of the CDR3 is 13 residues. The CDR3 spells CASSFLRNTEAFF. The CDR3 DNA follows: TGTGCCAGCAGTTTTCTCCGGAACACTGAAGCTTTCTTT.

The rearrangement joins TRBV2 to TRBJ1-5; a possible D gene is TRBD1 (5 bases). The CDR3 covers 15 residues. Germline assignment: CDR1 SNHLY and CDR2 FYNNEI. The ends were cut back, 3 bases at V and 0 bases at J, with 9 bases in the middle. CDR3 coding DNA: TGTGCCAGCAGTGACCGGGGACGTAGCAATCAGCCCCAGCATTTT. This translates into CASSDRGRSNQPQHF. Full variable domain (missing parts from reference TRBV2 and TRBJ1-5): EPEVTQTPSHQVTQMGQEVILRCVPISNHLYFYWYRQILGQKVEFLVSFYNNEISEKSEIFDDQFSVERPDGSNFTLKIRSTKLEDSAMYFCASSDRGRSNQPQHFGDGTRLSIL.

V gene TRBV4-2 combines with J gene TRBJ1-4; D perhaps matches TRBD1 (5 bases). V lost 5 bases and J lost 7, with 20 bases in between. From germline, CDR1 is LGHNA and CDR2 YNFKEQ. This CDR3 has 16 residues. The CDR3 loop is CASSSPWAGSGEKLFF. In nucleotides, the CDR3 is TGTGCCAGCAGCTCACCATGGGCAGGGAGTGGTGAAAAACTGTTTTTT.

This clone was observed many times. The chain joins TRBV29-1 to TRBJ1-1; D is uncertain. Deletions cut 7 bases from V and 8 bases from J, with 11 bases between. The germline gives CDR1 SQVTM, CDR2 ANQGSEA. The CDR3 runs to 10 residues. The CDR3 DNA reads TGCAGCGGTAGGACGGAAGAAGCTTTCTTT. This translates into CSGRTEEAFF.

V and J are TRBV4-1 and TRBJ1-1; possible D gene TRBD1, 5 bases. CDR1 is MGHRA and CDR2 is YSYEKL in the germline V gene. The CDR3 is 14 amino acids. The V gene lost 6 bases and the J gene lost 2 bases, with 13 bases spanning the gap. The DNA of the CDR3 is TGCGCCAGCAGTGTCGGGGGGTCCAACACTGAAGCTTTCTTT. This codes for CASSVGGSNTEAFF.

The chain uses TRBV6-1 and TRBJ2-2, with D hard to call. Germline CDR1 reads MNHNS; CDR2 reads SASEGT. V was clipped by 8 bases and J by 1 base, with 2 bases between them. This CDR3 has 11 amino acids. The CDR3 is CASGNTGELFF. Here the CDR3 DNA reads TGTGCCAGCGGGAACACCGGGGAGCTGTTTTTT.

This sequence joins TRBV19 and TRBJ2-2; D is undetermined. Germline-derived CDR1 and CDR2 are LNHDA and SQIVND (reference sequence). This CDR3 contains 15 residues. The V end was cut by 3 bases, the J end by 2 bases, with 10 bases between. Written as DNA, the CDR3 is TGTGCCAGTAGTATTGGGCAGGTTAACACCGGGGAGCTGTTTTTT. Translation: CASSIGQVNTGELFF.

The rearrangement links TRBV7-6 to TRBJ2-7, with D maybe TRBD2 (5 bases). The CDR3 contains 14 residues. Germline assignment: CDR1 SGHVS and CDR2 FNYEAQ. Trimming stripped 5 bases from V and 6 bases from J, with 17 bases between. The CDR3 loop reads CASSPQSAGGEQYF. CDR3 nucleotides: TGTGCCAGCAGCCCCCAATCCGCGGGCGGCGAGCAGTACTTC.

V is TRBV4-3 and J is TRBJ2-1; weak D call: TRBD1 (7 bases). This CDR3 comprises 15 residues. The germline V gene encodes CDR1 LGHNA and CDR2 YSLEER. V lost 2 bases to trimming and J lost 4 bases, with 12 bases between them. In DNA form, the CDR3 reads TGCGCCAGCAGCCAAATGGAGGGACAGTACAATGAGCAGTTCTTC. Its translation: CASSQMEGQYNEQFF.

The rearrangement joins TRBV18 to TRBJ2-3; TRBD2 matches 10 bases. Unmatched junction bases numbered 6, after V lost 6 bases and J lost 0 bases. CDR3 length equals 16 residues. CDR1 and CDR2 from the germline V gene are KGHSH and LQKENI. This chain's CDR3 is CASSPGLADSTDTQYF. Written as DNA, the CDR3 is TGTGCCAGCTCCCCCGGACTAGCGGATAGCACAGATACGCAGTATTTT.

About this clone: A read error is possible here, since a much larger clone lies one base away. The genes are TRBV5-6 and TRBJ2-7; D may match TRBD1 or TRBD2 (6 bases each). The CDR3 is 16 amino acids. From germline, CDR1 is SGHDT and CDR2 YYEEEE. Trimming cost V 0 bases and J 2 bases, with 15 bases left between them. The CDR3 DNA sequence: TGTGCCAGCAGCTTGGCGGGGGACTGGACAGCCTACGAGCAGTACTTC. This translates into CASSLAGDWTAYEQYF.

This sequence joins TRBV7-9 and TRBJ2-5; no clear D gene. Trimming shortened V by 7 bases and J by 5 bases, and 17 bases separated the two germline ends. The V gene's germline CDR1 is SEHNR and CDR2 FQNEAQ (reference sequence). The CDR3 has 14 amino acids. Written as DNA, the CDR3 is TGTGCCAGCACCACCTTCCTAGGGAAGGAGACCCAGTACTTC. It encodes CASTTFLGKETQYF.